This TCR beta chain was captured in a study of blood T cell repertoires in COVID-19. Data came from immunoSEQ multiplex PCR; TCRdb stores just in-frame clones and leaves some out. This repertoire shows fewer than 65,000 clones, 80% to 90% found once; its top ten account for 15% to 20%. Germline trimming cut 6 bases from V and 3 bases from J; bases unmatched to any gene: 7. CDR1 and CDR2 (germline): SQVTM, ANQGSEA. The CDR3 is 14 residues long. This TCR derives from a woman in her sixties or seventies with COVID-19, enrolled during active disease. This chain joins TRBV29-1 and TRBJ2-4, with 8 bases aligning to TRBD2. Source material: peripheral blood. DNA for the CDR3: TGCAGCGTCTCCCCCACTAGCGGCAAAAACATTCAGTACTTC. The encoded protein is CSVSPTSGKNIQYF.